A selection of T cell receptor beta chains follows, all from one sample in a study of cytomegalovirus exposure and HLA in healthy donors. Libraries were prepared by immunoSEQ multiplex PCR; TCRdb keeps only in-frame clonotypes and omits some of them. The data show approximately 160,000 clones, roughly 70% seen once. The specimen sequenced was PBMCs. These receptors came from a woman aged 50 to 60 in good health and CMV-seropositive. Both conserved end residues are part of each CDR3. A D gene is named only where the DNA matches it firmly. Expanded clones get a size class; other rows say once, few or many, or leave the size out.

V gene: TRBV9; J gene: TRBJ1-2; D gene: -; clone size: -; CDR3 protein: CASSVAAGVRGYTF; CDR3 DNA: TGTGCCAGCAGCGTAGCGGCAGGGGTTCGTGGCTACACCTTC
V gene: TRBV6-1; J gene: TRBJ1-5; D gene: -; clone size: -; CDR3 protein: CASSEVGGAGSQPQHF; CDR3 DNA: TGTGCCAGCAGTGAAGTAGGCGGGGCAGGTAGTCAGCCCCAGCATTTT
V gene: TRBV5-1; J gene: TRBJ1-1; D gene: TRBD1; clone size: -; CDR3 protein: CASSLGVGTGRGTEAFF; CDR3 DNA: TGCGCCAGCAGCTTGGGGGTAGGGACAGGGAGAGGCACTGAAGCTTTCTTT
V gene: TRBV5-6; J gene: TRBJ1-6; D gene: TRBD1; clone size: -; CDR3 protein: CASSFYSGQGASPLHF; CDR3 DNA: TGTGCCAGCAGCTTCTATTCGGGACAGGGGGCTTCACCCCTCCACTTT
V gene: TRBV5-1; J gene: TRBJ1-4; D gene: -; clone size: medium-sized; CDR3 protein: CASGESDSPNEKLFF; CDR3 DNA: TGCGCCAGCGGGGAATCAGACAGCCCTAATGAAAAACTGTTTTTT
V gene: TRBV2; J gene: TRBJ1-2; D gene: -; clone size: -; CDR3 protein: CASSPLVQGVLGGNYGYTF; CDR3 DNA: TGTGCCAGCAGCCCTTTGGTACAGGGTGTACTTGGTGGGAACTATGGCTACACCTTC
V gene: TRBV20-1; J gene: TRBJ1-1; D gene: -; clone size: -; CDR3 protein: CSAAAGSRAFF; CDR3 DNA: TGCAGTGCTGCCGCAGGGTCCAGAGCTTTCTTT
V gene: TRBV10-3; J gene: TRBJ1-2; D gene: TRBD1; clone size: -; CDR3 protein: CAIMRGKTGGDYGYTF; CDR3 DNA: TGTGCCATCATGAGGGGGAAAACAGGGGGCGACTATGGCTACACCTTC
V gene: TRBV4-1; J gene: TRBJ2-7; D gene: -; clone size: -; CDR3 protein: CASSQAHHNRVLGNEQYF; CDR3 DNA: TGCGCCAGCAGCCAGGCCCACCATAACAGGGTGCTAGGTAACGAGCAGTACTTC
V gene: TRBV9; J gene: TRBJ2-7; D gene: TRBD2; clone size: -; CDR3 protein: CASSVDGGGAREQYF; CDR3 DNA: TGTGCCAGCAGCGTAGATGGCGGGGGGGCCCGCGAGCAGTACTTC
V gene: TRBV10-3; J gene: TRBJ2-1; D gene: TRBD1; clone size: -; CDR3 protein: CASTISAGGILLNEQFF; CDR3 DNA: TGTGCCAGTACGATATCGGCAGGGGGCATTCTATTAAATGAGCAGTTCTTC
V gene: TRBV7-8; J gene: TRBJ1-5; D gene: TRBD1; clone size: -; CDR3 protein: CASSLNRTGMTQPQHF; CDR3 DNA: TGTGCCAGCAGCTTAAACCGGACAGGGATGACTCAGCCCCAGCATTTT
V gene: TRBV5-1; J gene: TRBJ1-2; D gene: TRBD1; clone size: once; CDR3 protein: CASGQGDSRGYTF; CDR3 DNA: TGCGCCAGCGGCCAGGGGGACAGCCGTGGCTACACCTTC
V gene: TRBV9; J gene: TRBJ1-2; D gene: TRBD1; clone size: -; CDR3 protein: CASSVGGTGASSGYTF; CDR3 DNA: TGTGCCAGCAGCGTTGGAGGGACAGGGGCCTCCAGTGGCTACACCTTC
V gene: TRBV2; J gene: TRBJ2-2; D gene: TRBD2; clone size: -; CDR3 protein: CASRLAGGLDTGELFF; CDR3 DNA: TGTGCCAGCAGACTAGCGGGGGGGCTAGACACCGGGGAGCTGTTTTTT
V gene: TRBV19; J gene: TRBJ1-1; D gene: TRBD1; clone size: -; CDR3 protein: CASSSGTVNTEAFF; CDR3 DNA: TGTGCCAGTAGTTCCGGGACAGTAAACACTGAAGCTTTCTTT
V gene: TRBV6-5; J gene: TRBJ2-7; D gene: -; clone size: -; CDR3 protein: CASSYGGDPYEQYF; CDR3 DNA: TGTGCCAGCAGTTACGGAGGGGACCCCTACGAGCAGTACTTC
V gene: TRBV30; J gene: TRBJ2-5; D gene: -; clone size: -; CDR3 protein: CAWSSPAGHQETQYF; CDR3 DNA: TGTGCCTGGAGTTCCCCCGCTGGGCACCAAGAGACCCAGTACTTC
V gene: TRBV5-1; J gene: TRBJ2-7; D gene: TRBD1; clone size: -; CDR3 protein: CASSLGDRDEWEQYF; CDR3 DNA: TGCGCCAGCAGCTTAGGGGACAGGGATGAATGGGAGCAGTACTTC
V gene: TRBV7-9; J gene: TRBJ2-7; D gene: TRBD1; clone size: -; CDR3 protein: CASSLAAGTEFSYEQYF; CDR3 DNA: TGTGCCAGCAGCTTAGCCGCCGGGACAGAGTTTTCCTACGAGCAGTACTTC
V gene: TRBV5-1; J gene: TRBJ2-5; D gene: -; clone size: -; CDR3 protein: CASSFLGQGSETQYF; CDR3 DNA: TGCGCCAGCAGCTTTTTAGGGCAGGGGTCAGAGACCCAGTACTTC
V gene: TRBV5-1; J gene: TRBJ1-4; D gene: -; clone size: -; CDR3 protein: CASSRTGNSEKLFF; CDR3 DNA: TGCGCCAGCAGTAGAACAGGGAATAGTGAAAAACTGTTTTTT
V gene: TRBV6-5; J gene: TRBJ2-7; D gene: -; clone size: -; CDR3 protein: CASSYGAGRIYEQYF; CDR3 DNA: TGTGCCAGCAGTTATGGCGCGGGCAGAATCTACGAGCAGTACTTC
V gene: TRBV29-1; J gene: TRBJ1-4; D gene: -; clone size: -; CDR3 protein: CSTQQGRKLFF; CDR3 DNA: TGCAGTACGCAACAGGGCCGAAAACTGTTTTTT
V gene: TRBV6-5; J gene: TRBJ1-1; D gene: -; clone size: -; CDR3 protein: CASRLPGHMNTEAFF; CDR3 DNA: TGTGCCAGCAGACTCCCGGGACATATGAACACTGAAGCTTTCTTT
V gene: TRBV2; J gene: TRBJ1-2; D gene: -; clone size: once; CDR3 protein: CASSEGVRGGYGYTF; CDR3 DNA: TGTGCCAGCAGTGAAGGGGTGCGGGGCGGCTATGGCTACACCTTC
V gene: TRBV15; J gene: TRBJ2-2; D gene: TRBD2; clone size: -; CDR3 protein: CATSRELAGTGELFF; CDR3 DNA: TGTGCCACCAGCAGGGAACTAGCGGGGACCGGGGAGCTGTTTTTT
V gene: TRBV9; J gene: TRBJ2-7; D gene: -; clone size: once; CDR3 protein: CASSVGQDHSYEQYF; CDR3 DNA: TGTGCCAGCAGCGTAGGTCAGGATCACTCCTACGAGCAGTACTTC
V gene: TRBV19; J gene: TRBJ2-2; D gene: -; clone size: -; CDR3 protein: CASTPWAANTGELFF; CDR3 DNA: TGTGCCAGTACCCCCTGGGCAGCGAACACCGGGGAGCTGTTTTTT
V gene: TRBV29-1; J gene: TRBJ2-4; D gene: -; clone size: few; CDR3 protein: CSAGHLGNIQYF; CDR3 DNA: TGCAGCGCAGGACACTTAGGAAACATTCAGTACTTC
V gene: TRBV19; J gene: TRBJ2-1; D gene: TRBD1; clone size: -; CDR3 protein: CASSNPGQTNEQFF; CDR3 DNA: TGTGCCAGTAGTAACCCGGGACAGACCAATGAGCAGTTCTTC
V gene: TRBV5-1; J gene: TRBJ1-1; D gene: -; clone size: -; CDR3 protein: CASSLAVGVNTEAFF; CDR3 DNA: TGCGCCAGCAGCTTGGCTGTTGGAGTGAACACTGAAGCTTTCTTT
V gene: TRBV2; J gene: TRBJ1-1; D gene: TRBD1; clone size: -; CDR3 protein: CASSVGQVMNTEAFF; CDR3 DNA: TGTGCCAGCAGTGTTGGACAGGTGATGAACACTGAAGCTTTCTTT
V gene: TRBV5-1; J gene: TRBJ1-1; D gene: -; clone size: -; CDR3 protein: CASSPGGTLNTEAFF; CDR3 DNA: TGCGCCAGCAGCCCCGGGGGGACACTGAACACTGAAGCTTTCTTT
V gene: TRBV2; J gene: TRBJ2-1; D gene: TRBD1; clone size: -; CDR3 protein: CASSLSGGSSYNEQFF; CDR3 DNA: TGTGCCAGCAGTCTTTCAGGGGGAAGCTCCTACAATGAGCAGTTCTTC